This TCR beta chain emerged from a study of blood T cell repertoires in COVID-19 (dated by TCRdb to between 2020 and 2021). Regarding the complete study: Samples covering the acute and convalescent phases of COVID-19 were provided by collaborators in the United States, Italy and Spain. The material from the prospective study consisted of cDNA or gDNA derived from T cells, B-cell-depleted T cells, or PBMCs. Subjects who had been exposed to COVID-19, were actively infected with it, or had recovered from it provided the deeply sampled blood TCRbeta repertoires that made up the dataset. A freely available public database, intended as a resource for researchers studying the immune response to SARS-CoV-2, is where the repertoires were released. Samples came from the ongoing ImmuneRACE study (first 160 participants) plus 1,254 subjects from 6 global collaborators. Nearly every sample came with metadata listing a de-identified subject ID, COVID-19 status, age in years and sex. Where HLA class I and class II types were available, the types were taken from metadata supplied by the sample provider, not from assay-based typing. Results and caveats for the whole study, not just this receptor: The quantity of clinical and demographic metadata differed by source and by participant and was supplied without curation.

TCRbeta CDR3 regions were amplified from genomic DNA by means of the immunoSEQ Assay, a bias-controlled multiplex PCR. In the source study's methods: Nucleated cell counts per sample were estimated from amplification of reference gene primers within the assay. Sequence reads were collapsed and filtered to measure the absolute abundance of every unique TCRbeta CDR3 rearrangement. For each sample, productive Simpson clonality was calculated by taking the square root of Simpson's diversity index across productive rearrangements. What TCRdb holds here is the immuneACCESS table cut down to in-frame rearrangements. Part of the clones is not present; checked against another copy, under half of the missing clones reflect an unresolved V gene, and the others are unexplained. V, J and clone size are taken as reported in that table, and D and trimming were inferred from the DNA itself. The sample table holds 90,000 to 100,000 clones, of which more than 75% were seen once. About 9.3% of the sample is taken by the ten largest.

This clone has a single count. Its specific antigen is unknown. No base-level quality is on record; no much larger clone is a single base apart. The germline V gene specifies SNHLY as CDR1 and FYNNEI as CDR2. Taken from cysteine to phenylalanine, the CDR3 has 13 residues. The only DNA kept is the CDR3, 39 bases in frame from the first base. Trimming takes 0 bases from V and 7 bases from J, and the germline ends sit 10 bases apart. Collaborating institutions collected whole blood in K2EDTA tubes following their own protocols. For TCRbeta analysis, collaborators shipped samples as frozen whole blood, isolated PBMCs, or DNA extracted from either of those sample types.

This sequence was found in a man aged 45-65 years with acute or convalescent COVID-19. Sequenced sample: peripheral blood. The chain employs TRBV2 and TRBJ2-7, and perhaps TRBD2 as D gene, on 5 matching bases. The CDR3 protein is CASSEAVGVEQYF. The nucleotide sequence is given as TGTGCCAGCAGTGAAGCTGTGGGAGTAGAGCAGTACTTC.